This T cell receptor beta chain originates from a study of CD8 T cells in Susac syndrome. With random hexamers, reverse transcription was performed on about 0.45 to 1 ug of RNA. TCRdb independently ran MiXCR on the immunoSEQ multiplex PCR reads; one entry per CDR3 protein. The table has about 400,000 distinct CDR3 sequences, more than 80% seen once; the top ten hold 0.12%. Bulk CD8+ and CD4+ cells came from magnetic negative isolation; CD8+ TEMRA by FACS. Note on this clonotype: As yet, its antigen is unknown.

Germline CDR1 reads SGHRS; CDR2 reads YFSETQ. This CDR3 is 14 amino acids long. Trimming left V 7 bases short and J 1 base short, with 15 bases between. Whole-study findings and limits: The authors acknowledged that their TCR sequencing and HLA analysis involved a relatively small number of individuals.

This sequence joins TRBV5-1 and TRBJ2-7, with D perhaps TRBD1 or TRBD2 (6 bases each). The source material was CD8+ T cells from PBMCs. The origin of this receptor is a human donor with multiple sclerosis. DNA for the CDR3: TGCGCCAGCTCCTTTACAGGGAGGTCCTACGAGCAGTACTTC. It encodes CASSFTGRSYEQYF.